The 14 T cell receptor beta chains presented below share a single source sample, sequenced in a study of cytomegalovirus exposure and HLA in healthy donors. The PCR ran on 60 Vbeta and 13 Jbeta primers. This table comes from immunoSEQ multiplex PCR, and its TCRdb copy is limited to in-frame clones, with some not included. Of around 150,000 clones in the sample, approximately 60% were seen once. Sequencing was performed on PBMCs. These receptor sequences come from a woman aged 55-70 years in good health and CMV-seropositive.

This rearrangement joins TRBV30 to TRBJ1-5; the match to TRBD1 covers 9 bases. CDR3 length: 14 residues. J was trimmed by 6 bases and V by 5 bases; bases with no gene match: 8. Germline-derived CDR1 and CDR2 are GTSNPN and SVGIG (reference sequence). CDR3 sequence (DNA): TGTGCCTGGGAACCGGACAGGGGTGGTCAGCCCCAGCATTTT. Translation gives CAWEPDRGGQPQHF.

The CDR3 loop is CSVVLGGAYNEQFF. In DNA, the CDR3 is TGCAGCGTTGTGTTGGGGGGGGCCTACAATGAGCAGTTCTTC. The rearrangement uses TRBV29-1 and TRBJ2-1, with TRBD2 identical over 7 bases. The CDR3 totals 14 residues. Unmatched junction bases numbered 5, after V lost 4 bases and J lost 2 bases. From germline, CDR1 is SQVTM and CDR2 ANQGSEA.

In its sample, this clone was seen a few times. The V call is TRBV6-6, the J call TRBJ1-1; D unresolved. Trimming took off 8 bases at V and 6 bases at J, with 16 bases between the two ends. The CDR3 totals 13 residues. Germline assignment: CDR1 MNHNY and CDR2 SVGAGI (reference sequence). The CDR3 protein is CASDQVNGAEAFF. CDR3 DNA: TGTGCCAGCGATCAGGTCAACGGTGCTGAAGCTTTCTTT.

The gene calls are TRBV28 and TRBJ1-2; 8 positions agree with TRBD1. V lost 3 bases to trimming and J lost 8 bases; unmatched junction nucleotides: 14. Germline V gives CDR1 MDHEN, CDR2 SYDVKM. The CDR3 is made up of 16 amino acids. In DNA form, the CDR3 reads TGTGCCAGCAGTTTTGTGCAGGGGGCCATGTCTTGGGGCTACACCTTC. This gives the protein CASSFVQGAMSWGYTF.

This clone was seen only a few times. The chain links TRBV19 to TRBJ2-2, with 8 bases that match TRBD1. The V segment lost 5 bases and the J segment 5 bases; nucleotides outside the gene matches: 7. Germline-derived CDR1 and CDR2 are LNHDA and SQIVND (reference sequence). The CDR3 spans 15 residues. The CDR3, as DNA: TGTGCCAGTAGTTCAGGGGGCTATCTTACCGGGGAGCTGTTTTTT. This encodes CASSSGGYLTGELFF.

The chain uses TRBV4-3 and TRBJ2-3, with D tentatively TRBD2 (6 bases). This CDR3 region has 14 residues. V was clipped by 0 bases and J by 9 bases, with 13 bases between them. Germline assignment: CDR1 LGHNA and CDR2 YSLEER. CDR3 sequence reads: CASSQDQTRRTQYF. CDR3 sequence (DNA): TGCGCCAGCAGCCAAGATCAGACTAGGAGGACGCAGTATTTT.

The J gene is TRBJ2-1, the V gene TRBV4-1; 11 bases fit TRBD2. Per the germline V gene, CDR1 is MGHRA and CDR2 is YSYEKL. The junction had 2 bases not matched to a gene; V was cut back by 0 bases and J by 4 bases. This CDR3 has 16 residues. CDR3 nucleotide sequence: TGCGCCAGCAGCCAAGACCCTAGCGGGAGGTACAATGAGCAGTTCTTC. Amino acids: CASSQDPSGRYNEQFF.

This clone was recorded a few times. The CDR3 region has the DNA TGTGCCAGCAGTGGATCGGGTAGGAAGCAGTACTTC. It yields the protein CASSGSGRKQYF. V usage is TRBV25-1 and J usage is TRBJ2-7; the D is unclear. Trimming left V 4 bases short and J 8 bases short, with 12 bases between. This CDR3 is 12 amino acids long. The germline V gene encodes CDR1 MGHDK and CDR2 SYGVNS.

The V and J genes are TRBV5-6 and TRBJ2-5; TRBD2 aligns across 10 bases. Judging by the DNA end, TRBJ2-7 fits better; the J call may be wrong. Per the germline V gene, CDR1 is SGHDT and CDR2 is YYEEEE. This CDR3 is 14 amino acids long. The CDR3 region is CASTIAGGSYEQYF. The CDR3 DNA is TGTGCCAGCACGATAGCGGGGGGCTCCTACGAGCAGTACTTC.

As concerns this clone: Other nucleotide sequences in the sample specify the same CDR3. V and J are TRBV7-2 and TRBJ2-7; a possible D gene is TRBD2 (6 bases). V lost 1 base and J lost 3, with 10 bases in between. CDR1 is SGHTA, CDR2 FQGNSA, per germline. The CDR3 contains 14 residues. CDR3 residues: CASSLGLASYEQYF. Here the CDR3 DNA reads TGTGCCAGCAGCTTAGGCCTAGCGAGCTACGAGCAGTACTTC.

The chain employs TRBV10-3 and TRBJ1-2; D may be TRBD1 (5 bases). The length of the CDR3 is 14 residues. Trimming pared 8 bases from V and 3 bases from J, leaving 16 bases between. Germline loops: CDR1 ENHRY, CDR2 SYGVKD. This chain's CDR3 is CAIDFQGFDYGYTF. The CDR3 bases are TGTGCCATCGATTTTCAGGGATTCGACTATGGCTACACCTTC.

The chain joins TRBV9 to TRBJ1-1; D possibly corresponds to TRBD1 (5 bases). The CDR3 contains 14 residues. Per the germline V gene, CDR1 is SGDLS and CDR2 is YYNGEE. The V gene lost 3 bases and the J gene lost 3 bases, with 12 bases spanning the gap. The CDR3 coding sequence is TGTGCCAGCAGCGAGGAGGGGCAGGACACTGAAGCTTTCTTT. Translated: CASSEEGQDTEAFF.

The DNA for the CDR3 is TGTGCCAGCAGTGAACCTGGGAGCTTCTATGGCTACACCTTC. This sequence encodes CASSEPGSFYGYTF. The gene calls are TRBV6-1 and TRBJ1-2; no reliable D call. CDR3 size: 14 residues. Germline values: CDR1 MNHNS, CDR2 SASEGT. V lost 2 bases to trimming and J lost 4 bases, with 11 bases between them.

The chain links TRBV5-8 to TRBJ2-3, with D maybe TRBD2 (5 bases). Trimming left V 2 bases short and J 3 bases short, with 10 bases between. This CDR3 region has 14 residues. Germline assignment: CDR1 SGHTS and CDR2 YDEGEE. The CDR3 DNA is TGTGCCAGCAGCTTCCCCGGGGATACAGATACGCAGTATTTT. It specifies CASSFPGDTDTQYF.